This T cell receptor beta chain was obtained from a study of vaccination effects on CD4 cells after COVID-19. Worth noting for this clone: Its antigen is currently unknown.

Assay: immunoSEQ multiplex PCR; the TCRdb copy retains only in-frame clones and omits some. The sample lists about 64,000 clones; around 80% were seen once. Trimming removed 1 base from V and 15 bases from J, with 13 bases in between. The CDR3 spans 12 residues. Germline V CDR1 and CDR2: SNHLY, FYNNEI. Sequencing followed a ViraFEST assay step that expanded antigen-specific CD4+ T cells with viral peptide pools. The culture ran for roughly ten days, and then CD4+ T cells were isolated. The cohort was immunized with two doses of either the BNT162b2 or mRNA-1273 vaccine. The sequence derives from a human donor who received a COVID-19 vaccine. This specimen was CD4+ T cells from PBMCs cultured with HCoV-OC43 spike peptides, taken after COVID-19 vaccination. Subset reported: HCoV-OC43 spike overlapping peptide pool stimulation. The chain has TRBV2 and TRBJ2-1; D may be TRBD1 (5 bases). DNA of the CDR3: TGTGCCAGCAGTGAAGTATGGGCCACAGGGTTCTTC. Protein: CASSEVWATGFF.